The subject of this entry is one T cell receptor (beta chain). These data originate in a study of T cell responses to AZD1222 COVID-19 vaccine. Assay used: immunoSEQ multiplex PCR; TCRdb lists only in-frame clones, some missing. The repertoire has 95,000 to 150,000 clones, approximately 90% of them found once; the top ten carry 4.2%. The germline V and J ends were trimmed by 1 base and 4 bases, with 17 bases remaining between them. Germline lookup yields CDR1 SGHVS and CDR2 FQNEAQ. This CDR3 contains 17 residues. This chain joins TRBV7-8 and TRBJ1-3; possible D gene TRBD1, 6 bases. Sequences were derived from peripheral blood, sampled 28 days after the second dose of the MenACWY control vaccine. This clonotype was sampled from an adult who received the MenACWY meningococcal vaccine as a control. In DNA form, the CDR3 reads TGTGCCAGCAGCTTAGAACTTACAGGGATCTTGGGAAACACCATATATTTT. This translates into CASSLELTGILGNTIYF.